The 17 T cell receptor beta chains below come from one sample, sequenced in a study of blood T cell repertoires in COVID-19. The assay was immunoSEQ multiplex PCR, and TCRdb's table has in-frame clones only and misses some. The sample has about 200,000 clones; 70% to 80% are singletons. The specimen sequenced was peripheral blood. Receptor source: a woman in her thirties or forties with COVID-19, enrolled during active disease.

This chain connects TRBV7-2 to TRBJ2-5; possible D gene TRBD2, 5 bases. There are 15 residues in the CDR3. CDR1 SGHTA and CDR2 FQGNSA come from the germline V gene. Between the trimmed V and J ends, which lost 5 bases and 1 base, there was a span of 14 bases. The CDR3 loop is CASSRIAIGQETQYF. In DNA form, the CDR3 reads TGTGCCAGCAGCCGTATAGCGATTGGCCAAGAGACCCAGTACTTC.

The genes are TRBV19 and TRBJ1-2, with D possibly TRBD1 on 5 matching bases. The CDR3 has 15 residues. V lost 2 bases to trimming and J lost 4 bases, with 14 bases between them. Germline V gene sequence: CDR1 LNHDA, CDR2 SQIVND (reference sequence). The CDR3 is CASSIFGDSLYGYTF. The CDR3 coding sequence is TGTGCCAGTAGTATATTCGGAGACAGTCTCTATGGCTACACCTTC.

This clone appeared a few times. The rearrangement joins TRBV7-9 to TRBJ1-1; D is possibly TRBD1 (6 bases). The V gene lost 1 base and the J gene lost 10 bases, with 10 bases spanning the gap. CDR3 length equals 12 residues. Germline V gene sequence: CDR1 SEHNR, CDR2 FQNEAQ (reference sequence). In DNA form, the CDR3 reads TGTGCCAGCAGCTTAGGGGTACAGGGAGCTTTCTTT. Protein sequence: CASSLGVQGAFF.

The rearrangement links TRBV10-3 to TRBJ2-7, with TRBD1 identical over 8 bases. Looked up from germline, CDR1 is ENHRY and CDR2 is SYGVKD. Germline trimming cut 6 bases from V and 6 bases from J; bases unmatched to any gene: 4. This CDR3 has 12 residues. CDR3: CAIRDRVSEQYF. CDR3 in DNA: TGTGCCATCAGGGACAGGGTGAGCGAGCAGTACTTC.

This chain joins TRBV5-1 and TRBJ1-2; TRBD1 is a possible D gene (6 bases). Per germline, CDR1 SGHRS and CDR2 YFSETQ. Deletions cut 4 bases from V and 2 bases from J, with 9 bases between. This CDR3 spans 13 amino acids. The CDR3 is CASSPGQNYGYTF. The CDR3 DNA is TGCGCCAGCAGCCCTGGACAGAACTATGGCTACACCTTC.

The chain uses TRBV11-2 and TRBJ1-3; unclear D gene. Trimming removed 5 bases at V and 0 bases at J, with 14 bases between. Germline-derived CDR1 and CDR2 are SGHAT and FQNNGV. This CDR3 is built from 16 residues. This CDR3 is CASSPERANSGNTIYF. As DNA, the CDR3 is TGTGCCAGCAGCCCGGAGCGGGCGAACTCTGGAAACACCATATATTTT.

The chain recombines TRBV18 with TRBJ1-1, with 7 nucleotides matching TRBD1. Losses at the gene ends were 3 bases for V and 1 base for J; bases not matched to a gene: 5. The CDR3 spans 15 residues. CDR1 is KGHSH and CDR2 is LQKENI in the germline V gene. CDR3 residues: CASSPWDSKNTEAFF. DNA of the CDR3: TGTGCCAGCTCACCGTGGGACAGCAAGAACACTGAAGCTTTCTTT.

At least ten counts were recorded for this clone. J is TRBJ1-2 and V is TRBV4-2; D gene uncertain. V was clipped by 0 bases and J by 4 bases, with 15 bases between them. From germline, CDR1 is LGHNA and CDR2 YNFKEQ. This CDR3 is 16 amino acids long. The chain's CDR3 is CASSQELGASVYGYTF. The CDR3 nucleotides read TGTGCCAGCAGCCAAGAACTAGGAGCCAGTGTCTATGGCTACACCTTC.

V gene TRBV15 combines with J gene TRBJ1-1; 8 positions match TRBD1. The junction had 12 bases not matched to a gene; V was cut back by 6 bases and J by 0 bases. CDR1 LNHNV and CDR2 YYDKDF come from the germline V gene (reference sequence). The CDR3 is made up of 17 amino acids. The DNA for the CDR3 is TGTGCCACCAGTACACGGACAGGGATAGGGGTGAACACTGAAGCTTTCTTT. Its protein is CATSTRTGIGVNTEAFF.

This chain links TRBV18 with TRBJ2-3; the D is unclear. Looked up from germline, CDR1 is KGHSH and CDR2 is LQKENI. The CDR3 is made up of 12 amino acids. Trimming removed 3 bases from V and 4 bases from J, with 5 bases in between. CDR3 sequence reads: CASSPAADTQYF. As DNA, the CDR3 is TGTGCCAGCTCACCGGCGGCAGATACGCAGTATTTT.

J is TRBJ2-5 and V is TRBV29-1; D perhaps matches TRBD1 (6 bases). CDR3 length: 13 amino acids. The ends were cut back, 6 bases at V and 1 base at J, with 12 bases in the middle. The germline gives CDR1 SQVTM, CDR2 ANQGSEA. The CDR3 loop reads CSVRRTAQETQYF. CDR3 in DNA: TGCAGCGTCCGAAGGACAGCCCAAGAGACCCAGTACTTC.

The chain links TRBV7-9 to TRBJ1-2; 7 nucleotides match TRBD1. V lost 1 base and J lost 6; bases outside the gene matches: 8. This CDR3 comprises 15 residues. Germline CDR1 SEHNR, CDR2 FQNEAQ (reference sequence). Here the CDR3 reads CASSLGRGVHDGYTF. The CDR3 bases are TGTGCCAGCAGCTTAGGCAGGGGGGTGCACGATGGCTACACCTTC.

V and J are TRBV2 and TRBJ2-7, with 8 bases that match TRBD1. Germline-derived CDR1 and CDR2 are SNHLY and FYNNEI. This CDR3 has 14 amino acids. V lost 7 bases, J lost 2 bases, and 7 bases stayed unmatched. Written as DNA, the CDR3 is TGTGCCAGCACCGGACAGGGTTTTACCTACGAGCAGTACTTC. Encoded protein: CASTGQGFTYEQYF.

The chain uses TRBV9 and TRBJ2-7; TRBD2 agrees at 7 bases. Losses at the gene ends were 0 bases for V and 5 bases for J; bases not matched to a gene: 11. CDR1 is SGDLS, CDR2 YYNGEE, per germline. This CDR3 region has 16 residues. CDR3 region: CASSVVPSGGRDEQYF. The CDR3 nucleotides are TGTGCCAGCAGCGTAGTTCCCTCGGGAGGCCGGGACGAGCAGTACTTC.

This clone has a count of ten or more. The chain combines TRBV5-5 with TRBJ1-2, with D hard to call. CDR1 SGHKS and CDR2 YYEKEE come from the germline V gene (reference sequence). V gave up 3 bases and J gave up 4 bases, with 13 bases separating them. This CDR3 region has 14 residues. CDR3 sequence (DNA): TGTGCCAGCAGCTCACAGACAATTGCCTATGGCTACACCTTC. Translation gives CASSSQTIAYGYTF.

CDR3 sequence reads: CASSLYMNGYTF. The CDR3 DNA reads as TGTGCCAGCAGCTTATACATGAATGGCTACACCTTC. The rearrangement joins TRBV7-2 to TRBJ1-2; no reliable D call. Between the trimmed V and J ends, which lost 2 bases and 6 bases, there was a span of 7 bases. The CDR3 is 12 amino acids. Germline V gene sequence: CDR1 SGHTA, CDR2 FQGNSA.

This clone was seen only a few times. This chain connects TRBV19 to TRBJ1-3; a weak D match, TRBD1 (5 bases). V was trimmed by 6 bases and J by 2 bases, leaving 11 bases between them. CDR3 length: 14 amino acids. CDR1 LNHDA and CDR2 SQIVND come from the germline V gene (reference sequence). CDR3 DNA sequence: TGTGCCAGTAGCCAATGGGGGGCTGGAAACACCATATATTTT. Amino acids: CASSQWGAGNTIYF. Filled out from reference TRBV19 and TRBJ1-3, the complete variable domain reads DGGITQSPKYLFRKEGQNVTLSCEQNLNHDAMYWYRQDPGQGLRLIYYSQIVNDFQKGDIAEGYSVSREKKESFPLTVTSAQKNPTAFYLCASSQWGAGNTIYFGEGSWLTVV.